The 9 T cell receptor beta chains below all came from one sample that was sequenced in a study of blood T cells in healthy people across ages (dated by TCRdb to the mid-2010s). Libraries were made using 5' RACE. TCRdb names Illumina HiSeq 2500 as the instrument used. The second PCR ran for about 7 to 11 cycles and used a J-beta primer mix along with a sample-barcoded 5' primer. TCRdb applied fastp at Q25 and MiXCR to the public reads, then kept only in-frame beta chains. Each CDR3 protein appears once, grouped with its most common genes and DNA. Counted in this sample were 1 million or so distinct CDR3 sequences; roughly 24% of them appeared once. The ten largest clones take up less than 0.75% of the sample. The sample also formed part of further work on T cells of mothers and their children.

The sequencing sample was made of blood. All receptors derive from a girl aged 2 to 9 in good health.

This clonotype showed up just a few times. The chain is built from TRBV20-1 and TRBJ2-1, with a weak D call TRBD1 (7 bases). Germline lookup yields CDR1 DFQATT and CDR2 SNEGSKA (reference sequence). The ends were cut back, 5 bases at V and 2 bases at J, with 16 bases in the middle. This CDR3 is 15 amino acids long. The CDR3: CSAGGTVLPYNEQFF. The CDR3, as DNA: TGCAGTGCTGGGGGGACAGTCCTTCCCTACAATGAGCAGTTCTTC.

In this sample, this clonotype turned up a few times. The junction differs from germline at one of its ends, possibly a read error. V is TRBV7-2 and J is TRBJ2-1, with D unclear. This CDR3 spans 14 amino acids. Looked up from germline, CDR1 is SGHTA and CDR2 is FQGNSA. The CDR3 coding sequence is TGTGCCTGCAGACCACCGCCCCCGGGCGGTGAGCAGTTCTTC. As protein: CACRPPPPGGEQFF.

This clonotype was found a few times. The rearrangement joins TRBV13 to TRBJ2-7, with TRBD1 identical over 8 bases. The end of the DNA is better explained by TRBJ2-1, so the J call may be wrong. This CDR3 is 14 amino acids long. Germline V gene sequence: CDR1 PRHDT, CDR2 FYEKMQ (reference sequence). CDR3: CASSTTGAKDEQFF. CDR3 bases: TGTGCCAGCAGCACGACAGGGGCTAAGGATGAGCAGTTCTTC.

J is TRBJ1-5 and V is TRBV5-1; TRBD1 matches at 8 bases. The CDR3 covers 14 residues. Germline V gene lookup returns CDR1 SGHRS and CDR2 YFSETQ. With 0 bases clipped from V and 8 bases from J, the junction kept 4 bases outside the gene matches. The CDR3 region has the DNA TGCGCCAGCAGCTTGGGACAGGGGAGTGAGCCCCAGCATTTT. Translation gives CASSLGQGSEPQHF.

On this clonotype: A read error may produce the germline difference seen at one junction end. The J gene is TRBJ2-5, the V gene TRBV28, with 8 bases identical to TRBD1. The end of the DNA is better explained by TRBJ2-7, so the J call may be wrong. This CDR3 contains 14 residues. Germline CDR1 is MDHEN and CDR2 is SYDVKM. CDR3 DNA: TGCGCCAGCAGTTTCGACAGGGGATTCTACGAGCAGTACTTC. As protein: CASSFDRGFYEQYF.

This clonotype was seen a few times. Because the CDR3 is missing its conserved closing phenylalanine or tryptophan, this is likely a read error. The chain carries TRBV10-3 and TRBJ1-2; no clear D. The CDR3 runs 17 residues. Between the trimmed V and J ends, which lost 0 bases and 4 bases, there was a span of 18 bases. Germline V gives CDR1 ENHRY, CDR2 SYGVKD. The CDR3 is CAISESSQPPRTYGYTS. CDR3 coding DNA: TGTGCCATCAGTGAGTCAAGTCAACCCCCCAGAACCTATGGCTACACCTCC.

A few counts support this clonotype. The CDR3: CSGQELNTEAFF. CDR3 DNA sequence: TGCAGTGGACAGGAGCTGAACACTGAAGCTTTCTTT. This sequence joins TRBV20-1 and TRBJ1-1, with D perhaps matching TRBD1 (6 bases). This CDR3 spans 12 amino acids. CDR1 DFQATT and CDR2 SNEGSKA come from the germline V gene (reference sequence). V was cut by 7 bases and J by 0 bases, with 9 bases left in between.

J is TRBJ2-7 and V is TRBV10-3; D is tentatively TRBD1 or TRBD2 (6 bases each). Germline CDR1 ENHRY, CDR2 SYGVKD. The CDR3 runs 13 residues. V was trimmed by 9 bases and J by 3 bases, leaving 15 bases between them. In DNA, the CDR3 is TGTGCCATAGGAGGGGGTCGGGACTACGAGCAGTACTTC. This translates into CAIGGGRDYEQYF.

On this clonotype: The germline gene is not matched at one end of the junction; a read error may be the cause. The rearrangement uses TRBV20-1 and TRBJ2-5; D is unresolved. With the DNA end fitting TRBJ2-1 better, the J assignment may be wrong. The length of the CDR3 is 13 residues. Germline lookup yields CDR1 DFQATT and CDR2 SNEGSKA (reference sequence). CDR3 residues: CSAKLASHNEQFF. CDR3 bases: TGCAGTGCCAAACTCGCCTCCCACAATGAGCAGTTCTTC.